This T cell receptor (beta chain) was recovered during a study of tumor-infiltrating lymphocytes in primary liver carcinoma. The input was approximately 500 ng total RNA; TCR beta cDNA was made from it with a constant-region primer. Employing slightly modified ARM-PCR, three nested multiplex PCR rounds were run, and these gave rise to the TCR beta libraries. Two initial PCR rounds of 10 to 11 cycles each paired TRBV1-TRBV30 forward primers with a C-beta reverse primer. TCRdb fed the multiplex PCR reads into MiXCR, producing one record per CDR3 protein. In the table there are 250,000 to 400,000 distinct CDR3 sequences, more than 55% of which are singletons. This clonotype was observed a few times. The CDR3 sequence is 10 residues long. Germline V CDR1 and CDR2: SGHRS, YFSETQ. Trimming shortened V by 7 bases and J by 9 bases, and 9 bases separated the two germline ends. Unsorted whole blood yielded blood RNA, and germline DNA was extracted as well.

The rearrangement joins TRBV5-1 to TRBJ2-3; the D is unclear. The receptor was isolated from a man in his forties with primary liver carcinoma and hepatitis B virus infection. The sample comprised peripheral blood. The CDR3 loop reads CASGTETQYF. In nucleotides, the CDR3 is TGCGCCAGCGGCACCGAAACGCAGTATTTT.